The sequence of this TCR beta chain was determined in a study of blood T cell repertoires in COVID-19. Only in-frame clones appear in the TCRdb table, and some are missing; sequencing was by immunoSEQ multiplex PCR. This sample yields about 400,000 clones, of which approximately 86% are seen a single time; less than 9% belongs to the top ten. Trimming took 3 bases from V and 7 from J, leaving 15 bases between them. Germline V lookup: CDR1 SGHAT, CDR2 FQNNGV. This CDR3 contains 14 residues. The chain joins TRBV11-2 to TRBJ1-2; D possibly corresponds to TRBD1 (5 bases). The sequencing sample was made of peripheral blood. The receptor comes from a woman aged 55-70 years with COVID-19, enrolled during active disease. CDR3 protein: CASSFQPGDSGYTF. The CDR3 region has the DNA TGTGCCAGCAGCTTCCAACCGGGGGATAGTGGCTACACCTTC.